This T cell receptor (beta chain) is from a study of vaccination effects on CD4 cells after COVID-19. Regarding this clone: Its antigen is undetermined.

Using viral peptide pools, the ViraFEST assay grew out antigen-specific CD4+ T cells prior to sequencing. CD4+ T cells were isolated after approximately 10 days of culture. PCR-confirmed SARS-CoV-2 infection occurred in the person between March and December 2020. Some clones are missing from TCRdb's copy, which holds only in-frame ones; the method was immunoSEQ multiplex PCR. The sample carries 40,000 to 50,000 clones, roughly 65% recorded once. This material consisted of CD4+ T cells from PBMCs cultured with a peptide pool, taken before COVID-19 vaccination. This sequence was found in a human donor who had a prior SARS-CoV-2 infection.

The CDR3 here is CASSIDRDRMSNQPQHF. The CDR3 coding sequence is TGTGCCAGTAGTATAGATCGGGACCGGATGAGCAATCAGCCCCAGCATTTT. The J gene is TRBJ1-5, the V gene TRBV19; a weak D match, TRBD1 (5 bases). V lost 0 bases to trimming and J lost 1 base, with 13 bases between them. The CDR3 consists of 17 residues. Germline CDR1 LNHDA, CDR2 SQIVND (reference sequence).